The 2 T cell receptor beta chains below were found in one sample sequenced in a study of T cell responses to AZD1222 COVID-19 vaccine. Only in-frame clones appear in the TCRdb table, and some are missing; sequencing was by immunoSEQ multiplex PCR. Seen here are roughly 200,000 clones, about 93% observed once, and the top ten hold about 1%. The material sequenced was peripheral blood, taken on day 0 of MenACWY control vaccination. Source of these receptors: an adult in good health.

This clone was observed a single time. CDR3 protein: CASSVGTTSTEAFF. CDR3 nucleotides: TGCGCCAGCAGCGTCGGGACGACCAGCACTGAAGCTTTCTTT. This chain connects TRBV5-1 to TRBJ1-1, with D possibly being TRBD1 (5 bases). The V gene's germline CDR1 is SGHRS and CDR2 YFSETQ. CDR3 length equals 14 residues. V was cut by 4 bases and J by 4 bases, with 14 bases left in between. Based on the CDR3 plus reference TRBV5-1 and TRBJ1-1, the full variable domain is KAGVTQTPRYLIKTRGQQVTLSCSPISGHRSVSWYQQTPGQGLQFLFEYFSETQRNKGNFPGRFSGRQFSNSRSEMNVSTLELGDSALYLCASSVGTTSTEAFFGQGTRLTVV.

The CDR3 protein is CASCRQPSNTEAFF. CDR3 nucleotides: TGTGCCAGCTGTCGACAGCCATCGAACACTGAAGCTTTCTTT. This chain joins TRBV18 and TRBJ1-1; perhaps TRBD1 as D (5 bases). This CDR3 spans 14 amino acids. V shed 7 bases and J shed 1 base, with 13 bases lying between them. Germline CDR1 KGHSH, CDR2 LQKENI.